A selection of T cell receptor beta chains follows, all from one sample in a study of T cell clusters in autoimmune cytopenias. After re-calling the multiplex PCR reads, TCRdb lists one entry per CDR3 protein, DNA absent. The sample totals roughly 6,700 distinct CDR3 sequences. The sample was also linked to a second study, of T cell repertoires in aging, cancer and after chemotherapy.

The specimen sequenced was peripheral blood. These receptors all come from a human donor in good health. Both conserved end residues are part of each CDR3. Fields, in order: clone size, CDR3 length, V gene, J gene, CDR3 protein. Some rows have no size entry. The others give once, few or many, or a class for an expanded clone.

>NA|15|TRBV20-1|TRBJ2-5
CSASRGLDLWETQYF
>NA|16|TRBV5-5|TRBJ2-2
CASSLSAGLNTGELFF
>NA|15|TRBV27|TRBJ2-5
CASSNTRTPTETQYF
>medium-sized|17|TRBV27|TRBJ2-2
CASSSFPLARTTGELFF
>medium-sized|16|TRBV11-1|TRBJ2-1
CASSRTSGRAHNEQFF
>medium-sized|18|TRBV6-6|TRBJ2-7
CASRPRDSFGSVVYEQYF
>NA|14|TRBV7-2|TRBJ2-1
CASSPQTSGRPPVF
>NA|15|TRBV28|TRBJ1-3
CASSLSSNSGNTIYF
>NA|17|TRBV18|TRBJ1-1
CASSPVGAGAMNTEAFF
>NA|15|TRBV5-1|TRBJ1-6
CASSFEAVYNSPLHF
>NA|15|TRBV12-3/TRBV12-4|TRBJ2-5
CASSWTGGRGETQYF
>medium-sized|16|TRBV30|TRBJ2-1
CAWRGLAGGTKHEQFF
>medium-sized|15|TRBV6-5|TRBJ2-1
CASRSMAGGLQEQFF
>NA|14|TRBV5-1|TRBJ1-6
CASSLELGGSPLHF
>medium-sized|14|TRBV19|TRBJ1-5
CASSINSLTQPQHF
>NA|11|TRBV19|TRBJ2-1
CAWTAANEQFF
>NA|13|TRBV6-1|TRBJ2-7
CASRFGSSYEQYF
>NA|15|TRBV20-1|TRBJ1-5
CSAREEGFSNQPQHF
>medium-sized|19|TRBV6-2/TRBV6-3|TRBJ1-5
CASSYTRSRGAASNQPQHF
>NA|14|TRBV7-9|TRBJ2-7
CASSLEGRGYEQYF
>medium-sized|14|TRBV12-3/TRBV12-4|TRBJ2-2
CASSSRGDTGELFF
>NA|15|TRBV5-4|TRBJ2-3
CASSSPGQVTDTQYF
>NA|13|TRBV12-3/TRBV12-4|TRBJ2-7
CASSLREGYEQYF
>NA|15|TRBV27|TRBJ2-7
CASSLGGVPSYEQYF
>NA|13|TRBV24-1|TRBJ1-6
CATSSAVNSPLHF
>medium-sized|15|TRBV19|TRBJ2-1
CASSIALPGVNEQFF
>medium-sized|13|TRBV18|TRBJ1-1
CASSPPGGTEAFF
>medium-sized|12|TRBV6-5|TRBJ2-2
CASSYASGELFF
>NA|16|TRBV19|TRBJ2-1
CASRSSGVLSYNEQFF
>medium-sized|14|TRBV11-2|TRBJ2-5
CASSLGAGQETQYF
>large|14|TRBV30|TRBJ1-2
CAWKVRRGNYGYTF
>medium-sized|15|TRBV19|TRBJ1-5
CASSIGTGGDQPQHF
>NA|16|TRBV7-2|TRBJ1-5
CASSPQGGTFNQPQHF
>NA|14|TRBV18|TRBJ2-2
CASSPQGTTGELFF
>medium-sized|17|TRBV6-6|TRBJ2-2
CASSYSNSVANTGELFF
>NA|13|TRBV6-4|TRBJ1-1
CATSEGANTEAFF
>NA|16|TRBV27|TRBJ1-6
CASRPTRSSYNSPLHF
>medium-sized|12|TRBV27|TRBJ1-3
CASKGAGNTIYF
>medium-sized|15|TRBV19|TRBJ2-2
CASRLDTANTGELFF
>NA|16|TRBV7-2|TRBJ1-2
CASTFLGTALSGGYTF
>medium-sized|14|TRBV6-5|TRBJ1-2
CASSYSTVNYGYTF
>NA|14|TRBV7-2|TRBJ1-2
CASSLQTGNYGYTF
>medium-sized|15|TRBV6-6|TRBJ2-7
CASTVGTGTFDEQYF
>NA|16|TRBV14|TRBJ2-1
CASSPKLRLTYNEQFF
>NA|14|TRBV27|TRBJ1-4
CASSSRGVNEKLFF
>NA|14|TRBV6-2/TRBV6-3|TRBJ1-3
CASTAEYSGNTIYF
>NA|13|TRBV6-6|TRBJ1-5
CASLRGASQPQHF
>NA|14|TRBV19|TRBJ2-7
CATKTPGTGAEQYF
>medium-sized|12|TRBV29-1|TRBJ2-7
CSVNRGPNEQYF
>NA|16|TRBV5-1|TRBJ1-4
CASSLAWTGSGEKLFF
>NA|15|TRBV11-2|TRBJ1-4
CASSLERRSVGKLFF
>medium-sized|15|TRBV19|TRBJ1-4
CASSMVGATNEKLFF
>NA|15|TRBV4-3|TRBJ1-1
CASSQERGLSTEAFF
>NA|11|TRBV10-3|TRBJ2-1
CAISTGYEQFF
>NA|15|TRBV18|TRBJ1-1
CASSPRPGQGTEAFF
>NA|13|TRBV6-5|TRBJ2-5
CASSYSGRRTQYF